This TCR beta chain comes out of a study of blood T cell repertoires in COVID-19. The overall study: Samples representing acute and convalescent COVID-19 were sourced from the United States, Italy and Spain. T cells, B-cell-depleted T cells, or PBMCs provided the cDNA or gDNA that served as material.

Authors' analysis steps: From reference gene primer amplification, estimates of nucleated cell counts were derived. Sequencing was performed with immunoSEQ multiplex PCR; in TCRdb, only in-frame clones are kept and a portion is missing. The V and J calls and the clone size are those of that table, but D and trimming were determined from the DNA. The data show 60,000 to 75,000 clones, with 75% to 90% seen just once and roughly 32% held by the top ten. Sequencing input: peripheral blood. This TCR came from a woman at least 80 years old with active or convalescent COVID-19.

The CDR3 DNA follows: TGTGCCAGCAGCGTAGTGACAGGGCTTTCAGCTGAAGCTTTCTTT. It specifies CASSVVTGLSAEAFF. V gene TRBV9 combines with J gene TRBJ1-1, with 7 bases fitting TRBD1. Germline V gene lookup returns CDR1 SGDLS and CDR2 YYNGEE. This CDR3 is 15 amino acids long. Trimming cost V 0 bases and J 6 bases; bases outside gene matches: 8. The variable domain in full, with the rest retrieved from reference TRBV9 and TRBJ1-1, is DSGVTQTPKHLITATGQRVTLRCSPRSGDLSVYWYQQSLDQGLQFLIQYYNGEERAKGNILERFSAQQFPDLHSELNLSSLELGDSALYFCASSVVTGLSAEAFFGQGTRLTVV.